The 9 T cell receptor beta chains below all came from one sample that was sequenced in a study of T-cell memory formation after mild COVID-19. TCRdb passed the 5' RACE reads through MiXCR, listing each CDR3 protein once. This sample has about 400,000 distinct CDR3 sequences, with 20% to 25% found just once. Sequenced sample: PBMCs or a T cell subset sorted from them (not recorded which). The origin of the receptors is an adult woman who had mild COVID-19 (a few samples of this study predate the infection). Cell type and time point are not known.

The chain carries TRBV5-1 and TRBJ2-7; TRBD1 aligns across 8 bases. Germline V gene data show CDR1 as SGHRS and CDR2 as YFSETQ. V lost 4 bases to trimming and J lost 5 bases; unmatched junction nucleotides: 5. The CDR3 runs 13 residues. The CDR3 protein is CASSRDRGDEQYF. As DNA, the CDR3 is TGCGCCAGCAGCAGAGACAGGGGCGACGAGCAGTACTTC.

In its sample, this clonotype was seen a few times. The chain joins TRBV12-3 or TRBV12-4 to TRBJ1-3; 9 positions agree with TRBD1. Germline trimming cut 6 bases from V and 5 bases from J; bases unmatched to any gene: 8. The CDR3 has 15 amino acids. The CDR3 loop is CASSHAGTGRNTIYF. Here the CDR3 DNA reads TGTGCCAGCAGCCATGCCGGGACAGGGAGAAACACCATATATTTT.

The chain uses TRBV3-1 and TRBJ2-1; the D is unclear. Trimming left V 5 bases short and J 3 bases short, with 8 bases between. The CDR3 contains 13 residues. The germline gives CDR1 LGHDT, CDR2 YNNKEL (reference sequence). CDR3 sequence reads: CASSGRYYNEQFF. In DNA form, the CDR3 reads TGTGCCAGCAGCGGACGCTACTACAATGAGCAGTTCTTC.

The chain carries TRBV20-1 and TRBJ1-2; tentatively, D is TRBD1 (6 bases). CDR3 size: 18 residues. The germline gives CDR1 DFQATT, CDR2 SNEGSKA (reference sequence). The V end was cut by 2 bases, the J end by 0 bases, with 22 bases between. The CDR3 DNA reads as TGCAGTGCTAGAAGGGGGAGGGAGTTCGCTTCGACTAACTATGGCTACACCTTC. Translating it yields CSARRGREFASTNYGYTF.

There are a few counts of this clonotype. This sequence joins TRBV7-9 and TRBJ2-1; 10 nucleotides match TRBD1. Per germline, CDR1 SEHNR and CDR2 FQNEAQ (reference sequence). The CDR3 is 15 amino acids. Trimming at V came to 5 bases and at J to 7 bases, leaving 8 bases not matched to a gene. The CDR3 here is CASSAGQGERNEQFF. For the CDR3, the DNA is TGTGCCAGCAGCGCCGGACAGGGGGAACGGAATGAGCAGTTCTTC.

This clonotype was seen more than once but under ten times. The CDR3 sequence: CASSQGLAGDIEQYF. CDR3 nucleotide sequence: TGTGCCAGCAGCCAAGGACTAGCGGGAGATATCGAGCAGTACTTC. V usage is TRBV4-2 and J usage is TRBJ2-7; 12 nucleotides agree with TRBD2. Germline CDR1 LGHNA, CDR2 YNFKEQ. This CDR3 contains 15 residues. After removal of 1 base from V and 6 bases from J, the junction contained 4 bases not matched to a gene.

This clonotype was counted a few times. This chain links TRBV2 with TRBJ1-1; 7 bases are shared with TRBD1. Germline trimming cut 6 bases from V and 6 bases from J; bases unmatched to any gene: 7. CDR3 length: 13 amino acids. Germline V lookup: CDR1 SNHLY, CDR2 FYNNEI. DNA of the CDR3: TGTGCCAGCAGAAAGGACAGGCTTTCTGAAGCTTTCTTT. Protein sequence: CASRKDRLSEAFF.

This clonotype was seen more than once but under ten times. The rearrangement uses TRBV19 and TRBJ1-5; D unresolved. CDR1 LNHDA and CDR2 SQIVND come from the germline V gene (reference sequence). V lost 3 bases to trimming and J lost 0 bases, with 18 bases between them. This CDR3 is built from 18 residues. The CDR3 loop is CASSIGATLQDSNQPQHF. CDR3 DNA: TGTGCCAGTAGTATTGGTGCGACACTTCAGGATAGCAATCAGCCCCAGCATTTT.

This clonotype has only a few counts. V is TRBV7-2 and J is TRBJ2-5; 7 positions match TRBD1. CDR3 length: 19 amino acids. The germline CDR1 and CDR2 sequences are SGHTA and FQGNSA. J lost 2 bases, V lost 2 bases, and 17 bases had no gene match. The CDR3 nucleotides read TGTGCCAGCAGCTTACCCCCCCTTAAGGACAGGACTCGACAAGAGACCCAGTACTTC. Its protein product is CASSLPPLKDRTRQETQYF.